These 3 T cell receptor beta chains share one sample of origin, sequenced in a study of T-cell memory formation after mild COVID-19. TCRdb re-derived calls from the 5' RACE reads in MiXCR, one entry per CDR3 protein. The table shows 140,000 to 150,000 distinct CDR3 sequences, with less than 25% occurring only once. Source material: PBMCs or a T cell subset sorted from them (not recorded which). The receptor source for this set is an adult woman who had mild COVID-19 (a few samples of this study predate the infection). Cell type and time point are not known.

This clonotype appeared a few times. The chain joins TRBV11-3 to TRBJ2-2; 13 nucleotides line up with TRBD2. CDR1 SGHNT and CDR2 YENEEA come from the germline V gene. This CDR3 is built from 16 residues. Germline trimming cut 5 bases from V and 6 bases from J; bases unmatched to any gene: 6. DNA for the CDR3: TGTGCCAGCAGCCCTAGGACTAGCGGGAGCCCCGGGGAGCTGTTTTTT. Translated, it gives CASSPRTSGSPGELFF.

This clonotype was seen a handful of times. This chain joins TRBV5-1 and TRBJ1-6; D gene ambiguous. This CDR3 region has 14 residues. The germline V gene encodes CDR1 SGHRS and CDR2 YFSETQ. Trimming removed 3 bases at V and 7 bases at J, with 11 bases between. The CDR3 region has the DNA TGCGCCAGCAGCTCGGATGGTGGGAATTCACCCCTCCACTTT. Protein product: CASSSDGGNSPLHF.

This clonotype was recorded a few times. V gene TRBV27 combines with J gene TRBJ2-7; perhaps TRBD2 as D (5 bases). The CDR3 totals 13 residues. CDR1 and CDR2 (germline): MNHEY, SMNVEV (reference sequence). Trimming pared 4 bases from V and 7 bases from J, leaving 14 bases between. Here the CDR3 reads CASSSRGSEEQYF. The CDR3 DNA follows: TGTGCCAGCAGTTCCCGAGGTAGCGAAGAGCAGTACTTC.